These 3 T cell receptor beta chains were all obtained from the same sample, sequenced in a study of blood T cell repertoires in COVID-19. Data came from immunoSEQ multiplex PCR; TCRdb stores just in-frame clones and leaves some out. The data hold about 370,000 clones, with around 87% observed a single time. Sequencing was performed on peripheral blood. The receptors stem from a woman aged 25 to 39 with COVID-19, enrolled during active disease.

The chain joins TRBV6-5 to TRBJ1-5, with a tentative D call TRBD1 (5 bases). V was clipped by 4 bases and J by 11 bases, with 9 bases between them. Per germline, CDR1 MNHEY and CDR2 SVGAGI. The CDR3 consists of 11 residues. The CDR3 sequence is CASSFKDTQHF. As DNA, the CDR3 is TGTGCCAGCAGTTTCAAGGACACCCAGCATTTT.

The count of this clone is one. The chain is built from TRBV6-5 and TRBJ2-1, with D maybe TRBD1 (5 bases). The V end was cut by 2 bases, the J end by 2 bases, with 10 bases between. Germline lookup yields CDR1 MNHEY and CDR2 SVGAGI. This CDR3 is 15 amino acids long. CDR3: CASSYPQAAYNEQFF. The DNA of the CDR3 is TGTGCCAGCAGTTACCCACAGGCCGCCTACAATGAGCAGTTCTTC.

The rearrangement joins TRBV4-1 to TRBJ1-1, with D possibly being TRBD1 (5 bases). CDR1 and CDR2 from the germline V gene are MGHRA and YSYEKL. V was cut by 1 base and J by 5 bases, with 14 bases left in between. The CDR3 has 15 residues. CDR3 DNA: TGCGCCAGCAGCCAAGGTGGCAGGGAGGATACTGAAGCTTTCTTT. Translating gives CASSQGGREDTEAFF.